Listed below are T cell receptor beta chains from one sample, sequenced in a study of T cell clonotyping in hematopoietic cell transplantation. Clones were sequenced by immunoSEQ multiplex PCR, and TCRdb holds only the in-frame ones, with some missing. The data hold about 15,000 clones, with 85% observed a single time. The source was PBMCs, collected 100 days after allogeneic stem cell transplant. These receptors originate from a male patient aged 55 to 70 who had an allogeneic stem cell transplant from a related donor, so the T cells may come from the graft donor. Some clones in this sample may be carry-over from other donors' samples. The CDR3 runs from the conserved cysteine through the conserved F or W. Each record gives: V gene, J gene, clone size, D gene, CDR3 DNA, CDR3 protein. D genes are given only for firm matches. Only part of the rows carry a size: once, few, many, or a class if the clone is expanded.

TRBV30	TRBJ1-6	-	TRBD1	TGTGCCTGGAGCTCGGGACAGGATAATTCACCCCTCCACTTT	CAWSSGQDNSPLHF
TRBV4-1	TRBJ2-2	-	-	TGCGCCAGCAGCCAAGTAGGGACGGGAAGAAACACCGGGGAGCTGTTTTTT	CASSQVGTGRNTGELFF
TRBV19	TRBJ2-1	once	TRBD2	TGTGCCAGTAGTATGACTAGCGGAGCCTACAATGAGCAGTTCTTC	CASSMTSGAYNEQFF
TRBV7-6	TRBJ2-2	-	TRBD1	TGTGCCAGCAGCTCAGACAGGGGAAGCACCGGGGAGCTGTTTTTT	CASSSDRGSTGELFF
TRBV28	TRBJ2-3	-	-	TGTGCCAGCAGTTTAGCGGTCCATAGCACAGATACGCAGTATTTT	CASSLAVHSTDTQYF
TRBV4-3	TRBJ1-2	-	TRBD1	TGCGCCAGCAGCCGAGACTTCGGGACAGAGGGTGGTGGTATCTCTGGCTACACCTTC	CASSRDFGTEGGGISGYTF
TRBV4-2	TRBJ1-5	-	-	TGTGCCAGCAGCCAAGATGACGGGGGGCCTCAGCCCCAGCATTTT	CASSQDDGGPQPQHF
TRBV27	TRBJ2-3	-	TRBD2	TGTGCCAGCAGTTCCTCCGGGACTAGCGGGGGAAATACGCAGTATTTT	CASSSSGTSGGNTQYF
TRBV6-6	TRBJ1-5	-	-	TGTGCCAGCAGAGGATCAGGGGTCAATCAGCCCCAGCATTTT	CASRGSGVNQPQHF
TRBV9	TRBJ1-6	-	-	TGTGCCAGCAGCGTCGGGATGGGGAATTCACCCCTCCACTTT	CASSVGMGNSPLHF
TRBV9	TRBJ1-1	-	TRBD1	TGTGCCAGCAGCCCTTACAGGGGACCCTTGAACACTGAAGCTTTCTTT	CASSPYRGPLNTEAFF
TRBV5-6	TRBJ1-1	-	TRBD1	TGTGCCAGCAGCTTTTCTACCCCAACAGGGGTGAACACTGAAGCTTTCTTT	CASSFSTPTGVNTEAFF
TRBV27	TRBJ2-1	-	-	TGTGCCAGCGGGGAGGTCATGAATGAGCAGTTCTTC	CASGEVMNEQFF
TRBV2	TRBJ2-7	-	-	TGTGCCAGCAGTGAAGCAGGTACCCTTGGGGGGGAGCAGTACTTC	CASSEAGTLGGEQYF
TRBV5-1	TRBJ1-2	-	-	TGCGCCAGCAGTCCAGGGGAAAACCACTATGGCTACACCTTC	CASSPGENHYGYTF
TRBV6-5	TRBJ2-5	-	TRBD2	TGTGCCAGCAGTTACTTCCTAGCGGGGTTTCAAGAGACCCAGTACTTC	CASSYFLAGFQETQYF
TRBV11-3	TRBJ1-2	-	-	TGTGCCAGCAGCTTAGATGGCAGGGACTATGGCTACACCTTC	CASSLDGRDYGYTF
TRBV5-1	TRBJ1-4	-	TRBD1	TGCGCCAGCAGCTTGGGAGGGGGCGGTGAAAAACTGTTTTTT	CASSLGGGGEKLFF
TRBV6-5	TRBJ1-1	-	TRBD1	TGTGCCAGCAGGGCTACAGGGGTGAACACTGAAGCTTTCTTT	CASRATGVNTEAFF
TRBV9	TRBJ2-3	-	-	TGTGCCAGCAGCCCTCAGGACTCCACAGATACGCAGTATTTT	CASSPQDSTDTQYF
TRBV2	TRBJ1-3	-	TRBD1	TGTGCCAGCAGCACAGGGGTGCTCTCTGGAAACACCATATATTTT	CASSTGVLSGNTIYF
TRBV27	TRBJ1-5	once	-	TGTGCCAGCAGGCCGGAAGGGGAGAAAAATCAGCCCCAGCATTTT	CASRPEGEKNQPQHF
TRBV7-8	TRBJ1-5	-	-	TGTGCCAGCAGCTTGTGGGGCAGCAATCAGCCCCAGCATTTT	CASSLWGSNQPQHF
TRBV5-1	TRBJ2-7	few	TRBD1	TGCGCCAGCAGCTTCGACAGGGTCGAGCAGTACTTC	CASSFDRVEQYF
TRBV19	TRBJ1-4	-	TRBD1	TGTGCCAGTACCTCCGGGACAGGAGGGGAAGCTAATGAAAAACTGTTTTTT	CASTSGTGGEANEKLFF
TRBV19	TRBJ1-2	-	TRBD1	TGTGCCAGTAGTCCAGGGGACAGCAACTATGGCTACACCTTC	CASSPGDSNYGYTF